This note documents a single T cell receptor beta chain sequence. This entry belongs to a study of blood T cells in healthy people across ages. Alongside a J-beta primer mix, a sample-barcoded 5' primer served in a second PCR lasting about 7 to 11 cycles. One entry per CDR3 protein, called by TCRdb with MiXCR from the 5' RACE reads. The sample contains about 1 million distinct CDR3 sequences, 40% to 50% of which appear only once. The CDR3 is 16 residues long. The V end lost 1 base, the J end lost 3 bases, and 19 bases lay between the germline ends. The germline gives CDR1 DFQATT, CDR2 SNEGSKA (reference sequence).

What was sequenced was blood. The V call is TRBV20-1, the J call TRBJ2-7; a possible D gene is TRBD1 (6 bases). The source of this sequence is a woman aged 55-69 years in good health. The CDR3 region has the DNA TGCAGTGCTAGAGTGGGTCGCAGGGGCCCTCACTACGAGCAGTACTTC. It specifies CSARVGRRGPHYEQYF.